The 27 T cell receptor beta chains presented below share a single source sample, sequenced in a study of molecular identifiers for immune sequencing clone quantification. TCRdb re-analysed the PCR reads in MiXCR, keeping a single row per CDR3 protein. The sample has a few hundred thousand distinct CDR3 sequences; 24% are singletons. Sequencing was done on a sample of naive CD8+ T cells from blood, with Jurkat cell RNA spiked in. Subset indicated: FACS-sorted CD8+CD4-CCR7+CD45RA+ naive T cells. Receptor source: a human donor in good health. Some libraries in this study had Jurkat cell RNA spiked in.

This clonotype was picked up many times. This chain uses TRBV29-1 with TRBJ2-7; 12 bases match TRBD1. V lost 4 bases, J lost 5 bases, and 12 bases stayed unmatched. Per the germline V gene, CDR1 is SQVTM and CDR2 is ANQGSEA. The CDR3 has 16 residues. The DNA of the CDR3 is TGCAGCGTTGGGCTAACGGGACAGGGGGCGCAGAACGAGCAGTACTTC. This gives the protein CSVGLTGQGAQNEQYF.

Only a few counts were recorded for this clonotype. The gene calls are TRBV3-1 and TRBJ2-5; D call uncertain. The ends were cut back, 0 bases at V and 3 bases at J, with 2 bases in the middle. Germline CDR1 and CDR2: LGHDT and YNNKEL (reference sequence). This CDR3 is 12 amino acids long. For the CDR3, the DNA is TGTGCCAGCAGCCAAGATAAAGAGACCCAGTACTTC. This gives the protein CASSQDKETQYF.

V and J are TRBV6-2 or TRBV6-3 and TRBJ1-5, with D possibly being TRBD1 (5 bases). Trimming cost V 0 bases and J 6 bases, with 12 bases left between them. Germline values: CDR1 MNHEY, CDR2 SVGEGT. The CDR3 runs 15 residues. The CDR3 reads CASSYSTGLGQPQHF. The CDR3 bases are TGTGCCAGCAGTTACTCGACGGGGCTCGGTCAGCCCCAGCATTTT.

This chain connects TRBV6-6 to TRBJ1-2; no definite D call. With 2 bases removed from V and 8 bases from J, the gap between germline ends came to 15 bases. CDR3 length: 14 residues. Germline V gene data show CDR1 as MNHNY and CDR2 as SVGAGI (reference sequence). The CDR3 sequence: CASSYQGPQDGYTF. CDR3 DNA sequence: TGTGCCAGCAGTTACCAAGGGCCGCAGGACGGCTACACCTTC.

On this clonotype itself: This clone may be a read error of a much larger clone one base away. The chain carries TRBV13 and TRBJ2-5; D gene unclear. The CDR3 contains 13 residues. Germline V gene lookup returns CDR1 PRHDT and CDR2 FYEKMQ (reference sequence). CDR3 sequence: CASSTRNQEPQYF. In DNA, the CDR3 is TGTGCCAGCAGCACGAGGAACCAAGAGCCCCAGTACTTC.

As for this clonotype: Given a much more abundant clone one base away, this may be a read error. The gene calls are TRBV9 and TRBJ1-1; 7 nucleotides align to TRBD1. The CDR3 runs to 14 residues. In germline, CDR1 is SGDLS, CDR2 YYNGEE. CDR3 protein: CASSVGWGQTEASF. The CDR3 DNA reads as TGTGCCAGCAGCGTAGGTTGGGGACAGACTGAAGCTTCCTTT.

Note on this clonotype: This sequence may be a read error, since a much larger clone differs from it by one base. The chain links TRBV5-1 to TRBJ2-7, with 7 bases fitting TRBD1. Germline assignment: CDR1 SGHRS and CDR2 YFSETQ. This CDR3 region has 14 residues. The CDR3, as DNA: TGCACCAGCAGCTTGGTGATAGGGGGCATCGAGCAGTACTTC. This gives the protein CTSSLVIGGIEQYF.

This clonotype came up many times. The rearrangement uses TRBV2 and TRBJ2-2; 9 bases map to TRBD1. This CDR3 has 17 residues. The junction had 11 bases not matched to a gene; V was cut back by 3 bases and J by 6 bases. CDR1 is SNHLY and CDR2 is FYNNEI in the germline V gene. The CDR3 loop reads CASSDSWTGVNSGELFF. The CDR3 bases are TGTGCCAGCAGTGACTCCTGGACAGGGGTTAACTCCGGGGAGCTGTTTTTT.

This clonotype was counted ten times or more. V usage is TRBV4-1 and J usage is TRBJ1-1, with TRBD1 matching 9 bases. The CDR3 runs 17 residues. Germline V gene data show CDR1 as MGHRA and CDR2 as YSYEKL. After removal of 2 bases from V and 0 bases from J, the junction contained 7 bases not matched to a gene. The CDR3 sequence is CASSQTGQGSMNTEAFF. In nucleotides, the CDR3 is TGCGCCAGCAGCCAAACGGGACAGGGCTCCATGAACACTGAAGCTTTCTTT.

Turning to this clonotype: A much larger clone lies one base from this, so it may be a read error. This sequence joins TRBV28 and TRBJ2-1; D remains ambiguous. In germline, CDR1 is MDHEN, CDR2 SYDVKM. The CDR3 covers 18 residues. The DNA for the CDR3 is TGTGCCGGCAGTTTACCAACCCTGGCCCCTACAGCCTACAATGAGCAGTTCTTC. Translated: CAGSLPTLAPTAYNEQFF.

This clonotype was counted between two and nine times. The rearrangement uses TRBV7-9 and TRBJ2-3; no definite D call. Germline V gene lookup returns CDR1 SEHNR and CDR2 FQNEAQ (reference sequence). The V gene lost 2 bases and the J gene lost 2 bases, with 5 bases spanning the gap. The CDR3 consists of 13 residues. CDR3 loop: CASSLIDTDTQYF. The CDR3 DNA is TGTGCCAGCAGCTTAATTGACACAGATACGCAGTATTTT.

The chain recombines TRBV9 with TRBJ1-1; D ambiguous. This CDR3 has 13 residues. The V gene's germline CDR1 is SGDLS and CDR2 YYNGEE. V shed 0 bases and J shed 0 bases, with 3 bases lying between them. The chain's CDR3 is CASSVVVNTEAFF. The CDR3 nucleotides are TGTGCCAGCAGCGTAGTAGTGAACACTGAAGCTTTCTTT.

V is TRBV12-3 or TRBV12-4 and J is TRBJ2-7; D might be TRBD1 or TRBD2, each matching 6 bases. V lost 5 bases to trimming and J lost 7 bases, with 21 bases between them. The CDR3 length is 15 residues. The CDR3 sequence is CASSRGDRSRGEQYF. In DNA form, the CDR3 reads TGTGCCAGCAGTAGGGGGGATCGCTCCCGGGGGGAGCAGTACTTC.

This clonotype occurred many times. The chain employs TRBV11-3 and TRBJ2-2; no clear D gene. This CDR3 comprises 15 residues. Germline loops: CDR1 SGHNT, CDR2 YENEEA. The germline V and J ends were trimmed by 2 bases and 1 base, with 8 bases remaining between them. CDR3 nucleotide sequence: TGTGCCAGCAGCTTACAGAGACAGAACACCGGGGAGCTGTTTTTT. This gives the protein CASSLQRQNTGELFF. Full variable domain (remainder filled in from reference TRBV11-3 and TRBJ2-2): EAGVVQSPRYKIIEKKQPVAFWCNPISGHNTLYWYLQNLGQGPELLIRYENEEAVDDSQLPKDRFSAERLKGVDSTLKIQPAELGDSAVYLCASSLQRQNTGELFFGEGSRLTVL.

This clonotype has ten or more counts. The CDR3 sequence is CASSLMTGPQDPEAFF. DNA for the CDR3: TGTGCCAGCAGCCTAATGACAGGGCCACAAGATCCTGAAGCTTTCTTT. The chain joins TRBV13 to TRBJ1-1; 7 nucleotides match TRBD1. The V segment lost 5 bases and the J segment 6 bases; nucleotides outside the gene matches: 15. Germline V gives CDR1 PRHDT, CDR2 FYEKMQ (reference sequence). The CDR3 is 16 amino acids.

This clonotype was found many times. The chain employs TRBV7-9 and TRBJ2-3; D call uncertain. Germline V lookup: CDR1 SEHNR, CDR2 FQNEAQ (reference sequence). The CDR3 sequence is 19 residues long. V lost 5 bases to trimming and J lost 2 bases, with 26 bases between them. This CDR3 reads CASSPIALGAYDLTDTQYF. The CDR3, as DNA: TGTGCCAGCAGCCCGATTGCCCTCGGAGCGTACGACCTCACAGATACGCAGTATTTT.

The V call is TRBV4-1, the J call TRBJ2-7; TRBD1 matches at 8 bases. Germline assignment: CDR1 MGHRA and CDR2 YSYEKL. The V and J ends lost 4 bases and 6 bases, in that order; junction bases with no gene match: 11. The CDR3 runs to 15 residues. The CDR3 DNA follows: TGCGCCAGCAGCCCGAAAGGACAGGGACACTCCGAGCAGTACTTC. Protein: CASSPKGQGHSEQYF.

The chain carries TRBV20-1 and TRBJ2-4; the D gene is possibly TRBD2 (5 bases). The CDR3 contains 13 residues. V lost 3 bases, J lost 3 bases, and 9 bases lay in between. Germline V lookup: CDR1 DFQATT, CDR2 SNEGSKA (reference sequence). CDR3 nucleotide sequence: TGCAGTGCTAGTGGAGGTGGCAAAAACATTCAGTACTTC. Translation gives CSASGGGKNIQYF.

This clonotype was seen more than once but under ten times. A much larger clonotype is one base distant, so this may be a read error. This rearrangement joins TRBV29-1 to TRBJ2-1, with D hard to call. The CDR3 covers 14 residues. The germline V and J ends were trimmed by 3 bases and 0 bases, with 9 bases remaining between them. Germline V gives CDR1 SQVTM, CDR2 ANQGSEA. This CDR3 reads CSVELLPSYNEQFF. DNA of the CDR3: TGCAGCGTTGAGTTACTCCCCTCCTACAATGAGCAGTTCTTC.

This clonotype appeared many times. V is TRBV28 and J is TRBJ2-3, with TRBD1 matching over 7 bases. Germline assignment: CDR1 MDHEN and CDR2 SYDVKM. This CDR3 is 14 amino acids long. After removal of 3 bases from V and 6 bases from J, the junction contained 6 bases not matched to a gene. CDR3 amino acids: CASSFYQGVDTQYF. The CDR3 DNA sequence: TGTGCCAGCAGTTTCTATCAGGGGGTGGATACGCAGTATTTT.

This clonotype came up many times. The chain uses TRBV27 and TRBJ2-7; no clear D. Germline CDR1 is MNHEY and CDR2 is SMNVEV (reference sequence). CDR3 size: 12 residues. The V end lost 8 bases, the J end lost 6 bases, and 14 bases lay between the germline ends. Here the CDR3 reads CASRAPGREQYF. The DNA of the CDR3 is TGTGCCAGCCGAGCCCCCGGCCGCGAGCAGTACTTC.

The chain couples TRBV10-3 to TRBJ1-1; no definite D call. Germline lookup yields CDR1 ENHRY and CDR2 SYGVKD. The CDR3 spans 14 residues. V was cut by 4 bases and J by 3 bases, with 12 bases left in between. For the CDR3, the DNA is TGTGCCATCAGTGGAGGACGGAGGGACACTGAAGCTTTCTTT. Protein sequence: CAISGGRRDTEAFF.

The chain employs TRBV7-9 and TRBJ2-2; D not resolved. Deletions cut 4 bases from V and 2 bases from J, with 14 bases between. The CDR3 is 16 amino acids. Per the germline V gene, CDR1 is SEHNR and CDR2 is FQNEAQ (reference sequence). In DNA, the CDR3 is TGTGCCAGCAGCTCCAATCTCGGGTTTAACACCGGGGAGCTGTTTTTT. Translation gives CASSSNLGFNTGELFF.

As to this clonotype: It may be a read error: a sequence one base away is much more abundant. V is TRBV20-1 and J is TRBJ2-5; 9 nucleotides agree with TRBD2. This CDR3 is built from 14 residues. CDR1 is DFQATT, CDR2 SNEGSKA, per germline (reference sequence). The CDR3 DNA reads as TGCAGTTGTGTAGCGGGGGTAATCAAAGAGACCCAGTGCTTC. This sequence encodes CSCVAGVIKETQCF.

This clonotype was counted ten times or more. The gene calls are TRBV9 and TRBJ2-7; D gene uncertain. Germline V CDR1 and CDR2: SGDLS, YYNGEE. Trimming cost V 2 bases and J 2 bases, with 14 bases left between them. The CDR3 is 15 amino acids. The CDR3: CASSVDPDAAYEQYF. Written as DNA, the CDR3 is TGTGCCAGCAGCGTGGACCCGGATGCGGCCTACGAGCAGTACTTC.

The chain links TRBV7-9 to TRBJ2-1; TRBD2 might be the D (6 bases). Germline V gene lookup returns CDR1 SEHNR and CDR2 FQNEAQ (reference sequence). CDR3 length equals 16 residues. The V end lost 4 bases, the J end lost 9 bases, and 22 bases lay between the germline ends. The CDR3 DNA is TGTGCCAGCAGCTCCGCTGAGGATCGCGAGGAGGGTGAGCAGTTCTTC. Translated, it gives CASSSAEDREEGEQFF. The entire variable domain, with the rest obtained from reference TRBV7-9 and TRBJ2-1, is as follows: DTGVSQNPRHKITKRGQNVTFRCDPISEHNRLYWYRQTLGQGPEFLTYFQNEAQLEKSRLLSDRFSAERPKGSFSTLEIQRTEQGDSAMYLCASSSAEDREEGEQFFGPGTRLTVL.

This clonotype has only a few counts. This chain joins TRBV5-8 and TRBJ2-7, with D unresolved. In germline, CDR1 is SGHTS, CDR2 YDEGEE. CDR3 length: 13 amino acids. The ends were cut back, 0 bases at V and 4 bases at J, with 8 bases in the middle. The CDR3 protein is CASSLEAEYEQYF. The CDR3 DNA follows: TGTGCCAGCAGCTTGGAGGCGGAATACGAGCAGTACTTC.